The 13 T cell receptor beta chains reported below all come from one sample, sequenced in a study of TIL therapy for anti-PD-1-resistant metastatic lung cancer. Regarding time point: pre-treatment sample, taken before nivolumab and TIL therapy. Tumor tissue came from excised metastases, mostly pleural nodules or supraclavicular lymph nodes. Sequencing used immunoSEQ v3. Measured with immunoSEQ multiplex PCR; TCRdb has only the in-frame clones, and not every one. The data contain some 13,000 clones, 66% of them seen just once; the ten biggest clones take up roughly 9%. The sample was tumor tissue, taken at baseline. The receptor source for this set is a woman aged 30 to 85 with non-small cell lung cancer.

V gene TRBV7-9 combines with J gene TRBJ2-7; D might be TRBD2 (6 bases). The CDR3 runs to 14 residues. Trimming took 3 bases from V and 3 from J, leaving 12 bases between them. Germline-derived CDR1 and CDR2 are SEHNR and FQNEAQ (reference sequence). The CDR3 loop is CASSFTGGGYEQYF. In nucleotides, the CDR3 is TGTGCCAGCAGCTTTACCGGGGGAGGCTACGAGCAGTACTTC.

CDR3 region: CASSATSGGLRYYEQYF. CDR3 DNA: TGTGCCAGCAGCGCTACTAGCGGGGGACTAAGATACTACGAGCAGTACTTC. This sequence joins TRBV11-2 and TRBJ2-7; TRBD2 matches at 11 bases. After removal of 5 bases from V and 3 bases from J, the junction contained 12 bases not matched to a gene. This CDR3 spans 17 amino acids. Germline values: CDR1 SGHAT, CDR2 FQNNGV.

The chain is built from TRBV6-5 and TRBJ2-3, with 9 positions matching TRBD1. Looked up from germline, CDR1 is MNHEY and CDR2 is SVGAGI. Trimming cost V 8 bases and J 0 bases; bases outside gene matches: 6. There are 15 residues in the CDR3. In DNA form, the CDR3 reads TGTGCCAGCGGAGAAGGGACAGGGAGCACAGATACGCAGTATTTT. It specifies CASGEGTGSTDTQYF.

V and J are TRBV6-6 and TRBJ2-2; D gene unclear. Between the trimmed V and J ends, which lost 7 bases and 8 bases, there was a span of 14 bases. The CDR3 spans 13 residues. Germline lookup yields CDR1 MNHNY and CDR2 SVGAGI (reference sequence). The CDR3 DNA is TGTGCCAGCACCCCGTCGGTGGATGGGGAGCTGTTTTTT. Its translation: CASTPSVDGELFF.

V gene TRBV4-2 combines with J gene TRBJ1-6; D may be TRBD1 (5 bases). The CDR3 contains 14 residues. Germline lookup yields CDR1 LGHNA and CDR2 YNFKEQ. Deletions cut 1 base from V and 10 bases from J, with 11 bases between. The CDR3 DNA follows: TGTGCCAGCAGCCAAGTAGGGTGGGGCTCACCCCTCCACTTT. Encoded protein: CASSQVGWGSPLHF.

By share, this clone counts as hyperexpanded. This chain connects TRBV9 to TRBJ1-2; D is unclear. The CDR3 has 13 residues. Germline V gene sequence: CDR1 SGDLS, CDR2 YYNGEE. Trimming removed 1 base from V and 3 bases from J, with 7 bases in between. CDR3 loop: CASSVTGHYGYTF. CDR3 DNA sequence: TGTGCCAGCAGCGTAACGGGTCACTATGGCTACACCTTC.

The gene calls are TRBV7-8 and TRBJ1-2; no clear D gene. The V end lost 5 bases, the J end lost 7 bases, and 11 bases lay between the germline ends. CDR1 and CDR2 (germline): SGHVS, FQNEAQ. This CDR3 region has 12 residues. CDR3 sequence: CASSPATVGYTF. The CDR3 DNA is TGTGCCAGCAGCCCCGCAACGGTTGGCTACACCTTC. Using reference TRBV7-8 and TRBJ1-2 for the parts outside the CDR3, the full variable domain is GAGVSQSPRYKVAKRGQDVALRCDPISGHVSLFWYQQALGQGPEFLTYFQNEAQLDKSGLPSDRFFAERPEGSVSTLKIQRTQQEDSAVYLCASSPATVGYTFGSGTRLTVV.

V gene TRBV18 combines with J gene TRBJ1-2, with unresolved D. The germline V gene has CDR1 KGHSH and CDR2 LQKENI. V was clipped by 5 bases and J by 5 bases, with 12 bases between them. This CDR3 region has 13 residues. The CDR3 region is CASSSDGAYGYTF. The CDR3 nucleotides read TGTGCCAGCTCATCAGACGGAGCATATGGCTACACCTTC.

The genes are TRBV5-1 and TRBJ2-7; 10 positions agree with TRBD2. After removal of 5 bases from V and 4 bases from J, the junction contained 6 bases not matched to a gene. The germline V gene encodes CDR1 SGHRS and CDR2 YFSETQ. The CDR3 extends over 14 amino acids. The CDR3 region has the DNA TGCGCCAGCAGAGTGCTAGCGGGGGAGTACGAGCAGTACTTC. As protein: CASRVLAGEYEQYF.

The chain uses TRBV7-2 and TRBJ2-1; D remains ambiguous. This CDR3 comprises 13 residues. V was shortened by 2 bases and J by 5 bases, with 7 bases between the two germline ends. Germline CDR1 is SGHTA and CDR2 is FQGNSA. The DNA of the CDR3 is TGTGCCAGCAGCTTATCCCAAAACAATGAGCAGTTCTTC. Translated, it gives CASSLSQNNEQFF.

This clone was seen more than once but under ten times. The V and J genes are TRBV29-1 and TRBJ1-5; 7 positions agree with TRBD1. The CDR3 is 12 amino acids. From germline, CDR1 is SQVTM and CDR2 ANQGSEA. V lost 1 base, J lost 11 bases, and 5 bases stayed unmatched. This CDR3 is CSVEVVRGTQHF. CDR3 bases: TGCAGCGTTGAAGTTGTCAGGGGGACCCAGCATTTT.

The chain joins TRBV19 to TRBJ1-1, with D tentatively TRBD1 (5 bases). The germline CDR1 and CDR2 sequences are LNHDA and SQIVND (reference sequence). Trimming shortened V by 3 bases and J by 4 bases, and 15 bases separated the two germline ends. The CDR3 loop spans 15 amino acids. The CDR3 coding sequence is TGTGCCAGTAGTATTCCGGGACCGCTCCGCACTGAAGCTTTCTTT. Translation gives CASSIPGPLRTEAFF.

This chain connects TRBV6-4 to TRBJ2-1; no reliable D call. The length of the CDR3 is 8 residues. With 4 bases removed from V and 15 bases from J, the gap between germline ends came to 4 bases. The germline CDR1 and CDR2 sequences are MRHNA and SNTAGT. This chain's CDR3 is CASSAVFF. The CDR3, as DNA: TGTGCCAGCAGTGCCGTGTTCTTC.